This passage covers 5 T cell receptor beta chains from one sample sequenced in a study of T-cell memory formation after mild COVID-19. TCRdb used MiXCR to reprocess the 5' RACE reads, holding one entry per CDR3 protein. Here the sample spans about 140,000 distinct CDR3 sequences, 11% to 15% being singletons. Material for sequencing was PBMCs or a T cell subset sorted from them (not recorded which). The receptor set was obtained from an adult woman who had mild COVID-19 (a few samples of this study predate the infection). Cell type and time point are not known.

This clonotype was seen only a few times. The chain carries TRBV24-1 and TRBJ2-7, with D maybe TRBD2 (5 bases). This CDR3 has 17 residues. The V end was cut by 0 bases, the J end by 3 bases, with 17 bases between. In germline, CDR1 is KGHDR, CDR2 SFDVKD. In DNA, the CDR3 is TGTGCCACCAGTGATTTGAGTCCGGGGTCTGCCAACTACGAGCAGTACTTC. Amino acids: CATSDLSPGSANYEQYF.

In DNA form, the CDR3 reads TGTGCCAGCAGCGAACAGACAGGCGTTGGAGAAGCTTTCTTT. It translates to CASSEQTGVGEAFF. The genes are TRBV9 and TRBJ1-1, with D perhaps TRBD1 (6 bases). Per the germline V gene, CDR1 is SGDLS and CDR2 is YYNGEE. CDR3 length: 14 residues. Trimming took off 3 bases at V and 8 bases at J, with 17 bases between the two ends.

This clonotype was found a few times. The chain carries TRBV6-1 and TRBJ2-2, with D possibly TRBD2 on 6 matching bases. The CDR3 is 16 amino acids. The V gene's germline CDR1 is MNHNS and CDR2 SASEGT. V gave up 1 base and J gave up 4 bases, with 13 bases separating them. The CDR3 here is CASSEVAVPSTGELFF. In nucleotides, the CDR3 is TGTGCCAGCAGTGAAGTAGCGGTTCCCAGCACCGGGGAGCTGTTTTTT.

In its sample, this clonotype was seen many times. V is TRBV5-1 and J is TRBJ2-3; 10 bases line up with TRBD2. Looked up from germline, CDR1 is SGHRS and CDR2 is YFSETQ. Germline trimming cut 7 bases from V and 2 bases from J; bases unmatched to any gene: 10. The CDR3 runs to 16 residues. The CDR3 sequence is CASRPERGGHTDTQYF. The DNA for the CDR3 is TGCGCCAGCCGCCCGGAGCGGGGGGGCCACACAGATACGCAGTATTTT.

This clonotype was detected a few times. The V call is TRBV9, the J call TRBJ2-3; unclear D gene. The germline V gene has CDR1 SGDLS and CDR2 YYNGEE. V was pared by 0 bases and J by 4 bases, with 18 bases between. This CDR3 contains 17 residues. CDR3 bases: TGTGCCAGCAGCGTAGGAGGTGGCGGACCTATCGCAGATACGCAGTATTTT. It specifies CASSVGGGGPIADTQYF.